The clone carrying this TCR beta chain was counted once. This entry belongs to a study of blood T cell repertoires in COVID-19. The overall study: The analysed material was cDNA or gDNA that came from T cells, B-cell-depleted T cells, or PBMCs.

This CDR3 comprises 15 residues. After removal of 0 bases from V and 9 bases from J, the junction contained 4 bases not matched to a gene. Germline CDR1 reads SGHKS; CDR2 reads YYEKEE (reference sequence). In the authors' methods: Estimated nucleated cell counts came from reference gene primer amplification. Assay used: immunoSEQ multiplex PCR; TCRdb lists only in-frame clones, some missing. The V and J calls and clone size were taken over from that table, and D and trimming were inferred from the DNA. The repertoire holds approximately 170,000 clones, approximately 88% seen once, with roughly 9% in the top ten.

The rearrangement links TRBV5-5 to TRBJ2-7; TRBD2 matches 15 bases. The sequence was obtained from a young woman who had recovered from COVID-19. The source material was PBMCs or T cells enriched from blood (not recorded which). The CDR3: CASSLGTSGGAAQYF. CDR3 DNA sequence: TGTGCCAGCAGCTTGGGGACTAGCGGGGGGGCGGCGCAGTACTTC.